The 7 T cell receptor beta chains given below trace back to one sample, sequenced in a study of early T cells in non-severe SARS-CoV-2 infection. TCRdb re-called the 5' RACE reads through MiXCR, storing one row per CDR3 protein. This table has some 60,000 distinct CDR3 sequences, 8% to 9.5% appearing once. Sequenced material: whole blood. Receptors originate from an adult who was a healthcare worker with PCR-confirmed SARS-CoV-2 infection or an uninfected control (not recorded which).

This clonotype has more than one count but fewer than ten. This chain uses TRBV5-1 with TRBJ2-1; 8 bases are a match to TRBD2. CDR1 is SGHRS, CDR2 YFSETQ, per germline. CDR3 size: 15 residues. Unmatched junction bases numbered 8, after V lost 0 bases and J lost 9 bases. The CDR3 loop is CASSLDGTRRGEQFF. The CDR3 DNA follows: TGCGCCAGCAGCTTGGACGGGACTAGAAGGGGTGAGCAGTTCTTC.

This clonotype was counted many times. The chain couples TRBV20-1 to TRBJ2-1; 7 bases match TRBD2. Germline trimming cut 0 bases from V and 4 bases from J; bases unmatched to any gene: 6. Per the germline V gene, CDR1 is DFQATT and CDR2 is SNEGSKA (reference sequence). The CDR3 loop spans 15 amino acids. The CDR3 DNA follows: TGCAGTGCTAGAGATGGTTTCGGGGGGTACAATGAGCAGTTCTTC. It specifies CSARDGFGGYNEQFF.

This clonotype was counted between two and nine times. The gene calls are TRBV14 and TRBJ2-3; the match to TRBD2 covers 10 bases. The CDR3 is made up of 17 amino acids. Germline V gene data show CDR1 as SGHDN and CDR2 as FVKESK. Trimming at V came to 3 bases and at J to 3 bases, leaving 9 bases not matched to a gene. This CDR3 is CASSQAPGLALTDTQYF. The CDR3 DNA reads TGTGCCAGCAGCCAGGCACCGGGACTAGCGCTTACAGATACGCAGTATTTT.

This clonotype was seen repeatedly, ten times or more. The chain recombines TRBV7-2 with TRBJ2-7, with 7 bases lining up with TRBD2. The CDR3 runs 16 residues. Germline V lookup: CDR1 SGHTA, CDR2 FQGNSA. After removal of 6 bases from V and 7 bases from J, the junction contained 18 bases not matched to a gene. The CDR3, as DNA: TGTGCCAGCAGACCCCAACCCACGGCGGGAGCCGGAGAGCAGTACTTC. Its protein is CASRPQPTAGAGEQYF.

In this sample, this clonotype turned up a few times. V gene TRBV7-9 combines with J gene TRBJ2-7; no clear D. V shed 1 base and J shed 5 bases, with 12 bases lying between them. The germline V gene has CDR1 SEHNR and CDR2 FQNEAQ (reference sequence). There are 14 residues in the CDR3. The CDR3 reads CASSLGARYDEQYF. In nucleotides, the CDR3 is TGTGCCAGCAGCTTAGGCGCTAGATATGACGAGCAGTACTTC. Full variable domain (outside the CDR3, taken from reference TRBV7-9 and TRBJ2-7): DTGVSQNPRHKITKRGQNVTFRCDPISEHNRLYWYRQTLGQGPEFLTYFQNEAQLEKSRLLSDRFSAERPKGSFSTLEIQRTEQGDSAMYLCASSLGARYDEQYFGPGTRLTVT.

This clonotype was seen many times. J is TRBJ1-2 and V is TRBV6-2 or TRBV6-3; a weak D match, TRBD1 (5 bases). The CDR3 totals 15 residues. The germline V gene has CDR1 MNHEY and CDR2 SVGEGT. The V end lost 0 bases, the J end lost 8 bases, and 16 bases lay between the germline ends. CDR3 sequence (DNA): TGTGCCAGCAGTTACTCGATGTCGGGGACGAAGGGCTACACCTTC. Its translation: CASSYSMSGTKGYTF.

This clonotype was recorded many times. CDR3 amino acids: CASSRGTEAFF. In nucleotides, the CDR3 is TGTGCCAGCTCCAGGGGCACTGAAGCTTTCTTT. V usage is TRBV6-2 or TRBV6-3 and J usage is TRBJ1-1; a possible D gene is TRBD1 (6 bases). Germline assignment: CDR1 MNHEY and CDR2 SVGEGT. The CDR3 has 11 amino acids. The V and J ends lost 8 bases and 4 bases respectively, with 8 bases between them.